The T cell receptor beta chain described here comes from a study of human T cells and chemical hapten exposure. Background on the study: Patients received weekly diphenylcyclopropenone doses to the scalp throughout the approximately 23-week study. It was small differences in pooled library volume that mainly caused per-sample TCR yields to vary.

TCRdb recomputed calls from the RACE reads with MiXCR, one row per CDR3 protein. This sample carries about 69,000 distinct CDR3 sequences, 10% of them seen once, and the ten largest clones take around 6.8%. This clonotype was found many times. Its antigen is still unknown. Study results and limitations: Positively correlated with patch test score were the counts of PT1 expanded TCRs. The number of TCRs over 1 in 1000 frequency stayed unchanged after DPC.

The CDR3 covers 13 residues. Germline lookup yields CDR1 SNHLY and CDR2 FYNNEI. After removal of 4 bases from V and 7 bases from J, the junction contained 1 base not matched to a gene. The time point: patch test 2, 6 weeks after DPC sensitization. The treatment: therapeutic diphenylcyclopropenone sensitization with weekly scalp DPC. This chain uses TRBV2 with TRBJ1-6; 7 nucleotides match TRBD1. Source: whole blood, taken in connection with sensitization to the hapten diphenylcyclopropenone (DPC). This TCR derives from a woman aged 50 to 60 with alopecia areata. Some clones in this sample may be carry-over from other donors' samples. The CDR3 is CASSVDRNSPLHF. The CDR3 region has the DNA TGTGCCAGCAGTGTGGACAGGAATTCACCCCTCCACTTT.